The 13 T cell receptor beta chains below all came from one sample that was sequenced in a study of PD-1 and CTLA-4 blockade in melanoma. TCRdb keeps only in-frame clones here, not all; method: immunoSEQ multiplex PCR. Among about 21,000 clones listed, 70% to 90% were seen once. The sample consisted of CD8+ T cells from peripheral blood, taken before anti-PD-1 treatment. These receptors all stem from a human donor with melanoma.

The chain couples TRBV7-9 to TRBJ2-1; tentative D call: TRBD2 (7 bases). This CDR3 comprises 16 residues. Germline lookup yields CDR1 SEHNR and CDR2 FQNEAQ (reference sequence). Trimming shortened V by 6 bases and J by 5 bases, and 20 bases separated the two germline ends. CDR3 loop: CASSPEGGGGNNEQFF. The DNA for the CDR3 is TGTGCCAGCAGTCCAGAGGGAGGGGGTGGAAACAATGAGCAGTTCTTC.

This clone showed up just a few times. The chain joins TRBV30 to TRBJ2-7; no clear D gene. Trimming removed 0 bases at V and 5 bases at J, with 14 bases between. The germline V gene has CDR1 GTSNPN and CDR2 SVGIG (reference sequence). The CDR3 spans 14 residues. Here the CDR3 DNA reads TGTGCCTGGAGTGTACAGAGCCTCACGGACGAGCAGTACTTC. It is translated as CAWSVQSLTDEQYF.

On this clone: This CDR3 is also generated by other DNA sequences in the sample. V gene TRBV27 combines with J gene TRBJ1-2, with TRBD1 matching 7 bases. This CDR3 has 15 amino acids. V dropped 0 bases and J dropped 4; count of bases not matched to a gene: 5. From germline, CDR1 is MNHEY and CDR2 SMNVEV (reference sequence). As DNA, the CDR3 is TGTGCCAGCAGTTTATCGCGCGGGACAGCCTATGGCTACACCTTC. Its protein product is CASSLSRGTAYGYTF.

The chain employs TRBV13 and TRBJ1-2; TRBD1 might be the D (5 bases). V was clipped by 5 bases and J by 2 bases, with 15 bases between them. The CDR3 runs 15 residues. In germline, CDR1 is PRHDT, CDR2 FYEKMQ (reference sequence). CDR3 DNA sequence: TGTGCCAGCAGCACTCCGGGGGGTACAAACTATGGCTACACCTTC. As protein: CASSTPGGTNYGYTF.

The chain links TRBV6-2 or TRBV6-3 to TRBJ2-7; 8 positions agree with TRBD1. Germline CDR1 reads MNHEY; CDR2 reads SVGEGT. V dropped 4 bases and J dropped 4; count of bases not matched to a gene: 3. The CDR3 loop spans 13 amino acids. CDR3 protein: CASSWGQAYEQYF. The CDR3 nucleotides are TGTGCCAGCAGTTGGGGACAGGCGTACGAGCAGTACTTC.

V is TRBV29-1 and J is TRBJ1-2; 7 bases agree with TRBD1. J lost 3 bases, V lost 4 bases, and 8 bases had no gene match. The CDR3 totals 14 residues. Germline loops: CDR1 SQVTM, CDR2 ANQGSEA. In nucleotides, the CDR3 is TGCAGCGTTGTGAGACAGGGCGACTACTATGGCTACACCTTC. Protein sequence: CSVVRQGDYYGYTF. Complete variable domain (other parts from reference TRBV29-1 and TRBJ1-2): SAVISQKPSRDICQRGTSLTIQCQVDSQVTMMFWYRQQPGQSLTLIATANQGSEATYESGFVIDKFPISRPNLTFSTLTVSNMSPEDSSIYLCSVVRQGDYYGYTFGSGTRLTVV.

DNA of the CDR3: TGTGCCACCAGCAGGGAGGGACAGGCCATCAAGCCCCAGCATTTT. Residues: CATSREGQAIKPQHF. The V and J genes are TRBV15 and TRBJ1-5, with 8 bases identical to TRBD1. This CDR3 spans 15 amino acids. Germline loops: CDR1 LNHNV, CDR2 YYDKDF (reference sequence). V dropped 3 bases and J dropped 8; count of bases not matched to a gene: 9.

There are a few counts of this clone. The V gene is TRBV7-9, the J gene TRBJ2-2; 8 bases map to TRBD2. The junction had 3 bases not matched to a gene; V was cut back by 5 bases and J by 4 bases. The CDR3 runs 14 residues. The germline CDR1 and CDR2 sequences are SEHNR and FQNEAQ (reference sequence). The CDR3 loop is CASSPGTSTGELFF. The DNA for the CDR3 is TGTGCCAGCAGCCCCGGGACTAGCACCGGGGAGCTGTTTTTT.

This clone was observed a few times. The V gene is TRBV2, the J gene TRBJ2-7; tentatively, D is TRBD1 or TRBD2 (5 bases each). CDR3 length: 13 amino acids. Germline assignment: CDR1 SNHLY and CDR2 FYNNEI. V lost 8 bases and J 3 bases, leaving 14 bases between the germline ends. CDR3 in amino acids: CASLRGGGYEQYF. CDR3 bases: TGTGCCAGCCTCCGGGGTGGGGGCTACGAGCAGTACTTC.

The chain carries TRBV7-9 and TRBJ1-4, with D uncertain. The CDR3 contains 17 residues. Deletions cut 1 base from V and 3 bases from J, with 15 bases between. CDR1 is SEHNR and CDR2 is FQNEAQ in the germline V gene (reference sequence). CDR3 region: CASSLVVDEAANEKLFF. CDR3 nucleotides: TGTGCCAGCAGCTTAGTGGTGGACGAGGCAGCTAATGAAAAACTGTTTTTT.

The J gene is TRBJ2-2, the V gene TRBV4-3; TRBD2 matches 8 bases. J was trimmed by 1 base and V by 0 bases; bases with no gene match: 4. The CDR3 is 17 amino acids. Germline-derived CDR1 and CDR2 are LGHNA and YSLEER. The CDR3 DNA follows: TGCGCCAGCAGCCAAGATTTACTAGCGGTGAACACCGGGGAGCTGTTTTTT. As protein: CASSQDLLAVNTGELFF.

V and J are TRBV14 and TRBJ1-4; unclear D gene. This CDR3 has 13 residues. Germline-derived CDR1 and CDR2 are SGHDN and FVKESK. V shed 3 bases and J shed 3 bases, with 5 bases lying between them. CDR3 sequence: CASSQFSNEKLFF. In DNA, the CDR3 is TGTGCCAGCAGCCAGTTCTCTAATGAAAAACTGTTTTTT.

The chain employs TRBV28 and TRBJ1-1, with TRBD1 identical over 9 bases. V was pared by 5 bases and J by 6 bases, with 16 bases of the junction left unmatched. The CDR3 has 17 amino acids. Per the germline V gene, CDR1 is MDHEN and CDR2 is SYDVKM. The CDR3 spells CASSPTKTGGREAEAFF. Here the CDR3 DNA reads TGTGCCAGCAGTCCGACTAAAACAGGGGGCAGGGAAGCTGAAGCTTTCTTT. The complete variable domain, with remaining parts taken from reference TRBV28 and TRBJ1-1, reads DVKVTQSSRYLVKRTGEKVFLECVQDMDHENMFWYRQDPGLGLRLIYFSYDVKMKEKGDIPEGYSVSREKKERFSLILESASTNQTSMYLCASSPTKTGGREAEAFFGQGTRLTVV.